Below are 5 T cell receptor beta chains sequenced from a single sample in a study of OX40 agonist ivuxolimab in advanced cancers. Measured with immunoSEQ multiplex PCR; TCRdb has only the in-frame clones, and not every one. The table lists more than 75,000 clones, approximately 91% of them singletons. The sample was CD4+ or CD8+ T cells sorted from blood, taken in a trial of the OX40 agonist ivuxolimab. The source is an adult with an advanced solid tumor such as melanoma, head and neck, liver or kidney cancer.

This clone came up once. The chain combines TRBV9 with TRBJ1-5, with unresolved D. The CDR3 contains 15 residues. Germline CDR1 SGDLS, CDR2 YYNGEE. Trimming left V 4 bases short and J 1 base short, with 12 bases between. The CDR3 sequence is CASSPPGSSNQPQHF. In DNA, the CDR3 is TGTGCCAGCAGCCCACCGGGGAGCAGCAATCAGCCCCAGCATTTT. The full variable domain, completed using reference TRBV9 and TRBJ1-5, is DSGVTQTPKHLITATGQRVTLRCSPRSGDLSVYWYQQSLDQGLQFLIQYYNGEERAKGNILERFSAQQFPDLHSELNLSSLELGDSALYFCASSPPGSSNQPQHFGDGTRLSIL.

V and J are TRBV9 and TRBJ1-4; weak D call: TRBD1 (5 bases). CDR3 length: 15 residues. With 3 bases removed from V and 7 bases from J, the gap between germline ends came to 16 bases. From germline, CDR1 is SGDLS and CDR2 YYNGEE. The CDR3 DNA sequence: TGTGCCAGCAGCGCCGGGACCGGGATCGGTGAAAAACTGTTTTTT. It yields the protein CASSAGTGIGEKLFF. The whole variable domain, filled in from reference TRBV9 and TRBJ1-4, reads DSGVTQTPKHLITATGQRVTLRCSPRSGDLSVYWYQQSLDQGLQFLIQYYNGEERAKGNILERFSAQQFPDLHSELNLSSLELGDSALYFCASSAGTGIGEKLFFGSGTQLSVL.

The J gene is TRBJ2-7, the V gene TRBV7-2, with D possibly called TRBD1 or TRBD2 (7 bases each). Germline CDR1 reads SGHTA; CDR2 reads FQGNSA. V lost 4 bases and J lost 4, with 11 bases in between. This CDR3 is built from 13 residues. CDR3 bases: TGTGCCAGCAGCTCCAGGGGGGGGTACGAGCAGTACTTC. Encoded protein: CASSSRGGYEQYF.

The CDR3 region has the DNA TGTGCCAGCAGCGTAGAGGCTAGCGGGGGGTTTAGGGTGAATGAGCAGTTCTTC. It is translated as CASSVEASGGFRVNEQFF. The rearrangement uses TRBV9 and TRBJ2-1, with 11 bases identical to TRBD2. Germline V gene sequence: CDR1 SGDLS, CDR2 YYNGEE. The junction had 12 bases not matched to a gene; V was cut back by 0 bases and J by 7 bases. The CDR3 has 18 amino acids.

The chain has TRBV6-5 and TRBJ2-3; D remains ambiguous. The CDR3 length is 14 residues. Germline V gene sequence: CDR1 MNHEY, CDR2 SVGAGI. Trimming stripped 4 bases from V and 0 bases from J, with 8 bases between. CDR3 amino acids: CASSSWTSTDTQYF. CDR3 in DNA: TGTGCCAGCAGTTCTTGGACCAGCACAGATACGCAGTATTTT.